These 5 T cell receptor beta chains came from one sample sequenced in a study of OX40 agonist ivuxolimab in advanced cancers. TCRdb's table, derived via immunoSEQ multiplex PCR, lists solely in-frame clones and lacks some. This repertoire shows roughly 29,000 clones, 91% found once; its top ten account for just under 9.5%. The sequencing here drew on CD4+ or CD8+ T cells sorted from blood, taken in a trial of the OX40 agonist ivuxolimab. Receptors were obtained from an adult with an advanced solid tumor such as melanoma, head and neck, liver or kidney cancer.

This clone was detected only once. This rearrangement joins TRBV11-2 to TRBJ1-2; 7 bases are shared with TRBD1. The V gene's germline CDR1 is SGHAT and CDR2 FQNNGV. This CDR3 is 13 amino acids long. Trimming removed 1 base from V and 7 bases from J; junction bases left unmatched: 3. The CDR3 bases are TGTGCCAGCAGCTTAGGACAGGGAAGTGGCTACACCTTC. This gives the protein CASSLGQGSGYTF.

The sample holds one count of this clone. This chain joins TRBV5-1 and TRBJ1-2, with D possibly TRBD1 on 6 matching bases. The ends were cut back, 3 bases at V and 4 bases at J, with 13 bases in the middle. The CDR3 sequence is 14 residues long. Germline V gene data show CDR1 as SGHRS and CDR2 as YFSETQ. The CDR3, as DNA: TGCGCCAGCAGCTGGGGAGGGGGTGGCTATGGCTACACCTTC. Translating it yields CASSWGGGGYGYTF.

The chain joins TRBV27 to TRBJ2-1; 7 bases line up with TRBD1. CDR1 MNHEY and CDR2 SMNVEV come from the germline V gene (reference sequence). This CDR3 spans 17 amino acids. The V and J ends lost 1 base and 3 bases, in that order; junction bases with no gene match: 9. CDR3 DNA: TGTGCCAGCAGTTTATATATAACAGGGGTCGTCTACAATGAGCAGTTCTTC. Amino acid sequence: CASSLYITGVVYNEQFF.

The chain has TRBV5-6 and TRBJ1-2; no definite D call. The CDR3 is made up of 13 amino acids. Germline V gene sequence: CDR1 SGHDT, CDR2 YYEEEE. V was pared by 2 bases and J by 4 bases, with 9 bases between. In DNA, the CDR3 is TGTGCCAGCAGCTTAGGTGGTCCCTATGGCTACACCTTC. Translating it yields CASSLGGPYGYTF.

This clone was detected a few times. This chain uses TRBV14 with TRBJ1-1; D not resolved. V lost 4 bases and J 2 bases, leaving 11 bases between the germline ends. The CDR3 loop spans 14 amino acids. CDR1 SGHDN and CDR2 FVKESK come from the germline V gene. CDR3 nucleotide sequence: TGTGCCAGCAGCCCGACGGAAGATAACACTGAAGCTTTCTTT. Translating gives CASSPTEDNTEAFF.